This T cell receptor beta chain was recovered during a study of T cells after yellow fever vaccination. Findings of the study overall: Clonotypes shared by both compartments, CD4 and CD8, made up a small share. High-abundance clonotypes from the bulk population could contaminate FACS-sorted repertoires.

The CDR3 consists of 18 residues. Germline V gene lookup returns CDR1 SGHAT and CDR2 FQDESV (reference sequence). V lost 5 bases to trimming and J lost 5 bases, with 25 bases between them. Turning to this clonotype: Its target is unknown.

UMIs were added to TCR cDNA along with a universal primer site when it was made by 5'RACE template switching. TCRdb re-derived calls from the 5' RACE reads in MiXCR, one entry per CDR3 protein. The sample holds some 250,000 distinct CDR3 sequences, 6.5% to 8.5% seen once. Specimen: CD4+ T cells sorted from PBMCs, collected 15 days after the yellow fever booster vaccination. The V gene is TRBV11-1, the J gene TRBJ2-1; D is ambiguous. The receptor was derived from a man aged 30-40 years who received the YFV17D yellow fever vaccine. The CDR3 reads CASSLSPRPQWSHNEQFF. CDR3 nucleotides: TGTGCCAGCAGCCTATCGCCGCGACCTCAATGGTCCCACAATGAGCAGTTCTTC.